Each of the 24 T cell receptor beta chains below was sequenced from the same sample in a study of long-term antiretroviral therapy in people with HIV. Running of the v3.0 immunoSEQ assay took place at survey level. Assay: immunoSEQ multiplex PCR; the TCRdb copy retains only in-frame clones and omits some. Counted here are 24,000 or so clones, 76% occurring once; the ten biggest clones make up almost 5%. This material consisted of unsorted PBMCs, taken 0.5 years after starting antiretroviral therapy. Every receptor here comes from a woman between 40 and 50 years old with HIV.

V gene TRBV14 combines with J gene TRBJ1-5; 7 bases align to TRBD1. Germline lookup yields CDR1 SGHDN and CDR2 FVKESK. The CDR3 sequence is 12 residues long. With 9 bases clipped from V and 7 bases from J, the junction kept 6 bases outside the gene matches. DNA for the CDR3: TGTGCCAGAGGACAGGACGGGCAGCCCCAGCATTTT. Its protein is CARGQDGQPQHF.

The chain uses TRBV11-2 and TRBJ2-5, with a weak D call TRBD1 (7 bases). Per the germline V gene, CDR1 is SGHAT and CDR2 is FQNNGV. The ends were cut back, 5 bases at V and 5 bases at J, with 21 bases in the middle. CDR3 length equals 16 residues. CDR3 sequence reads: CASSRGRQGRGETQYF. The CDR3 DNA is TGTGCCAGCAGCCGAGGGAGACAGGGCCGGGGGGAGACCCAGTACTTC.

This sequence joins TRBV25-1 and TRBJ2-3, with D uncertain. CDR3 length: 17 residues. The ends were cut back, 7 bases at V and 3 bases at J, with 23 bases in the middle. CDR1 is MGHDK, CDR2 SYGVNS, per germline. The CDR3: CASIPKGRAGWTDTQYF. DNA of the CDR3: TGTGCCAGCATCCCTAAGGGTAGGGCAGGATGGACAGATACGCAGTATTTT.

The V gene is TRBV7-2, the J gene TRBJ2-1; 9 bases map to TRBD1. CDR3 length: 15 amino acids. V lost 5 bases and J lost 1; bases outside the gene matches: 3. Germline CDR1 is SGHTA and CDR2 is FQGNSA. CDR3 nucleotides: TGTGCCAGCAGCCAGGACAGGGGTTCCTACAATGAGCAGTTCTTC. Amino acid sequence: CASSQDRGSYNEQFF.

V is TRBV19 and J is TRBJ1-1; 7 bases map to TRBD1. The CDR3 is made up of 17 amino acids. V gave up 7 bases and J gave up 0 bases; unmatched junction bases: 14. Germline V gene lookup returns CDR1 LNHDA and CDR2 SQIVND (reference sequence). The CDR3 DNA follows: TGTGCCAGTACCGAGGGACAGAGAAGTAAAATGAACACTGAAGCTTTCTTT. It encodes CASTEGQRSKMNTEAFF.

The chain recombines TRBV5-1 with TRBJ2-5; TRBD1 might be the D (8 bases). The V end was cut by 4 bases, the J end by 2 bases, with 12 bases between. This CDR3 is built from 14 residues. Germline V gene lookup returns CDR1 SGHRS and CDR2 YFSETQ. This CDR3 is CASSGGDRQETQYF. The CDR3 nucleotides read TGCGCCAGCAGCGGGGGGGACAGGCAAGAGACCCAGTACTTC.

The CDR3 loop is CASSLWGGETQYF. CDR3 bases: TGTGCCAGCAGTTTATGGGGGGGAGAGACCCAGTACTTC. V is TRBV27 and J is TRBJ2-5, with 7 positions matching TRBD2. CDR3 length equals 13 residues. Germline V CDR1 and CDR2: MNHEY, SMNVEV (reference sequence). V lost 1 base and J lost 4; bases outside the gene matches: 0.

The V call is TRBV5-6, the J call TRBJ2-7, with 7 bases lining up with TRBD1. The CDR3 is made up of 15 amino acids. Per germline, CDR1 SGHDT and CDR2 YYEEEE. J lost 0 bases, V lost 4 bases, and 7 bases had no gene match. For the CDR3, the DNA is TGTGCCAGCAGCCAGACAGGGACCCTCTCCTACGAGCAGTACTTC. It specifies CASSQTGTLSYEQYF.

The chain couples TRBV11-3 to TRBJ2-1, with D possibly matching TRBD1 (6 bases). The CDR3 runs 16 residues. Germline-derived CDR1 and CDR2 are SGHNT and YENEEA. V dropped 1 base and J dropped 1 base, with 11 bases sitting between them. CDR3 nucleotide sequence: TGTGCCAGCAGCTTAGGGTTGGGGGCATCCTACAATGAGCAGTTCTTC. Its translation: CASSLGLGASYNEQFF.

J is TRBJ2-2 and V is TRBV30; 7 positions match TRBD2. With V trimmed by 4 bases and J by 0 bases, 5 bases remained unmatched. The germline V gene encodes CDR1 GTSNPN and CDR2 SVGIG (reference sequence). CDR3 length equals 15 residues. CDR3 sequence: CAWNPSGANTGELFF. CDR3 DNA: TGTGCCTGGAACCCTAGCGGAGCGAACACCGGGGAGCTGTTTTTT.

This clone was seen only a few times. This chain joins TRBV5-5 and TRBJ2-7, with D maybe TRBD1 (6 bases). The CDR3 contains 15 residues. The germline V and J ends were trimmed by 2 bases and 5 bases, with 17 bases remaining between them. Germline CDR1 and CDR2: SGHKS and YYEKEE (reference sequence). DNA of the CDR3: TGTGCCAGCAGCTTCGCAGGGGTTACCGGGGACGAGCAGTACTTC. This translates into CASSFAGVTGDEQYF.

The genes are TRBV18 and TRBJ1-5, with TRBD1 matching over 7 bases. CDR1 KGHSH and CDR2 LQKENI come from the germline V gene. This CDR3 spans 14 amino acids. With 4 bases clipped from V and 4 bases from J, the junction kept 4 bases outside the gene matches. DNA of the CDR3: TGTGCCAGCTCACGGGGGACAGAAAATCAGCCCCAGCATTTT. Protein: CASSRGTENQPQHF.

The gene calls are TRBV2 and TRBJ2-6, with 10 bases aligning to TRBD1. The CDR3 runs 19 residues. CDR1 is SNHLY, CDR2 FYNNEI, per germline. Trimming took 7 bases from V and 0 from J; bases not matched to a gene: 12. The CDR3 DNA sequence: TGTGCCAGCAACTTCCGACAGGGGGCCTTCGTCTCTGGGGCCAACGTCCTGACTTTC. This encodes CASNFRQGAFVSGANVLTF.

J is TRBJ1-3 and V is TRBV27, with 8 bases that match TRBD1. CDR1 MNHEY and CDR2 SMNVEV come from the germline V gene (reference sequence). This CDR3 contains 15 residues. Losses at the gene ends were 2 bases for V and 2 bases for J; bases not matched to a gene: 2. As DNA, the CDR3 is TGTGCCAGCAGTTTACAGGGGGCCGCTGGAAACACCATATATTTT. Its translation is CASSLQGAAGNTIYF.

The chain uses TRBV7-9 and TRBJ1-4; D uncertain. The CDR3 has 17 residues. Germline V gives CDR1 SEHNR, CDR2 FQNEAQ (reference sequence). The V gene lost 1 base and the J gene lost 0 bases, with 12 bases spanning the gap. The CDR3 bases are TGTGCCAGCAGCTTAGTTCGGTTCCTCGCAACTAATGAAAAACTGTTTTTT. It codes for CASSLVRFLATNEKLFF. Together with reference TRBV7-9 and TRBJ1-4, the CDR3 gives the full variable domain: DTGVSQNPRHKITKRGQNVTFRCDPISEHNRLYWYRQTLGQGPEFLTYFQNEAQLEKSRLLSDRFSAERPKGSFSTLEIQRTEQGDSAMYLCASSLVRFLATNEKLFFGSGTQLSVL.

The V and J genes are TRBV5-1 and TRBJ2-2, with a possible D match to TRBD2 (6 bases). CDR1 SGHRS and CDR2 YFSETQ come from the germline V gene. This CDR3 region has 15 residues. V was clipped by 6 bases and J by 1 base, with 13 bases between them. In nucleotides, the CDR3 is TGCGCCAGCAAAACCGGGACTGAGAACACCGGGGAGCTGTTTTTT. Its protein product is CASKTGTENTGELFF.

The chain links TRBV6-6 to TRBJ1-2, with 8 bases fitting TRBD1. V dropped 7 bases and J dropped 8; count of bases not matched to a gene: 12. The CDR3 totals 14 residues. CDR1 is MNHNY, CDR2 SVGAGI, per germline (reference sequence). CDR3 coding DNA: TGTGCCAGCACCCACTTCACAGGGGGTCGGGGCTACACCTTC. This gives the protein CASTHFTGGRGYTF.

The rearrangement links TRBV7-9 to TRBJ1-1; D not resolved. The CDR3 is made up of 15 amino acids. V lost 1 base, J lost 1 base, and 10 bases lay in between. Germline CDR1 and CDR2: SEHNR and FQNEAQ (reference sequence). The CDR3 here is CASSLGQTGNTEAFF. CDR3 nucleotide sequence: TGTGCCAGCAGCTTAGGCCAAACCGGGAACACTGAAGCTTTCTTT.

The chain combines TRBV12-1 with TRBJ2-2; the table's D call TRBD2 went unverified against the DNA. TRBV12-1 is a pseudogene segment. This CDR3 spans 17 amino acids. This chain's CDR3 is CASSPEKAWSRTGELFF. The CDR3 DNA sequence: TGTGCCAGCAGCCCAGAAAAGGCGTGGAGTCGAACCGGGGAGCTGTTTTTT.

The chain uses TRBV2 and TRBJ2-3; possibly TRBD2 for D (7 bases). V was pared by 4 bases and J by 4 bases, with 15 bases between. The CDR3 totals 15 residues. Germline-derived CDR1 and CDR2 are SNHLY and FYNNEI. The CDR3 is CASSVRRGGADTQYF. Written as DNA, the CDR3 is TGTGCCAGCAGTGTCCGGAGGGGGGGCGCAGATACGCAGTATTTT.

The DNA for the CDR3 is TGTGCCAGCAGTTACCTACAGTATAGCAATCAGCCCCAGCATTTT. Encoded protein: CASSYLQYSNQPQHF. The J gene is TRBJ1-5, the V gene TRBV6-6; no firm D call. CDR1 and CDR2 (germline): MNHNY, SVGAGI (reference sequence). This CDR3 region has 15 residues. V dropped 2 bases and J dropped 0 bases, with 8 bases sitting between them.

The table lists this clone with a count of one. V and J are TRBV7-5 and TRBJ1-1. TRBV7-5 is annotated as a pseudogene. The CDR3 spans 15 residues. This CDR3 is CVRSPPGGGNTEAFF. The DNA for the CDR3 is TGTGTCAGAAGCCCCCCGGGAGGGGGGAACACTGAAGCTTTCTTT.

This chain uses TRBV5-6 with TRBJ2-2, with 9 bases lining up with TRBD1. The ends lost 3 bases at V and 7 bases at J; junction bases unmatched: 10. CDR3 length: 16 residues. Germline assignment: CDR1 SGHDT and CDR2 YYEEEE. The CDR3: CASSYIRDRVDGELFF. DNA for the CDR3: TGTGCCAGCAGCTATATCCGGGACAGGGTTGACGGGGAGCTGTTTTTT. Based on the CDR3 plus reference TRBV5-6 and TRBJ2-2, the full variable domain is DAGVTQSPTHLIKTRGQQVTLRCSPKSGHDTVSWYQQALGQGPQFIFQYYEEEERQRGNFPDRFSGHQFPNYSSELNVNALLLGDSALYLCASSYIRDRVDGELFFGEGSRLTVL.

V and J are TRBV4-2 and TRBJ2-2; TRBD2 matches at 8 bases. Germline CDR1 reads LGHNA; CDR2 reads YNFKEQ. Losses at the gene ends were 1 base for V and 1 base for J; bases not matched to a gene: 8. The length of the CDR3 is 18 residues. CDR3 amino acids: CASSQASVAGMNTGELFF. The CDR3 region has the DNA TGTGCCAGCAGCCAAGCGTCGGTAGCGGGGATGAACACCGGGGAGCTGTTTTTT.